A selection of T cell receptor beta chains follows, all from one sample in a study of siplizumab effects on memory and regulatory T cells. TCRdb keeps only in-frame clones here, not all; method: immunoSEQ multiplex PCR. Counted here are under 150,000 clones, approximately 94% occurring once; the ten biggest clones make up roughly 1.5%. The specimen was non-Treg CD4+ T cells sorted from blood. These receptors originate from a human donor in good health. The CDR3 runs from the conserved cysteine through the conserved F or W. The D gene is left open where the match is weak. Clone size is shown for a subset of rows, as once, few, many or a class of expanded clone.

TRBV23-1,-,TRBJ2-7,TRBD1,CAVVGQLSSYEQYF,TGCGCCGTCGTGGGACAGCTTAGCTCCTACGAGCAGTACTTC
TRBV29-1,-,TRBJ1-1,TRBD1,CSVERDRGTEAFF,TGCAGCGTTGAAAGGGACAGGGGAACTGAAGCTTTCTTT
TRBV5-1,-,TRBJ2-1,-,CASSLDGGAGNEQFF,TGCGCCAGCAGCTTGGACGGAGGGGCAGGCAATGAGCAGTTCTTC
TRBV4-1,once,TRBJ2-1,-,CASSQGRSRGASYNEQFF,TGCGCCAGCAGCCAGGGAAGGAGTCGGGGAGCGTCCTACAATGAGCAGTTCTTC
TRBV19,-,TRBJ1-5,-,CASSIGGKNQPQHF,TGTGCCAGTAGTATAGGGGGGAAAAATCAGCCCCAGCATTTT
TRBV6-5,-,TRBJ1-2,TRBD1,CASYRTGGNYGYTF,TGTGCCAGCTATCGGACAGGGGGGAACTATGGCTACACCTTC
TRBV5-1,-,TRBJ2-3,TRBD1,CASSRGQVGGTDTQYF,TGCGCCAGCAGTCGAGGACAGGTTGGGGGCACAGATACGCAGTATTTT
TRBV25-1,-,TRBJ1-6,TRBD1,CASSDDRGGDSPLHF,TGTGCCAGCAGTGACGACAGGGGTGGCGATTCACCCCTCCACTTT
TRBV2,-,TRBJ1-1,-,CASSERGMNTEAFF,TGTGCCAGCAGTGAAAGGGGAATGAACACTGAAGCTTTCTTT
TRBV18,-,TRBJ2-7,-,CASSPPAGSSYEQYF,TGTGCCAGCTCACCACCGGCGGGGAGCTCCTACGAGCAGTACTTC
TRBV2,-,TRBJ1-1,TRBD1,CASDWQGASEAFF,TGTGCCAGCGATTGGCAGGGGGCATCGGAAGCTTTCTTT
TRBV30,-,TRBJ2-3,TRBD1,CAWSRDRGVQGTQYF,TGTGCCTGGAGCCGGGACAGGGGCGTTCAGGGTACGCAGTATTTT
TRBV7-2,-,TRBJ1-1,TRBD1,CASSFSDRGVTEAFF,TGTGCCAGCAGCTTCTCCGACAGGGGTGTCACTGAAGCTTTCTTT
TRBV9,-,TRBJ1-2,TRBD1,CASSPSGTGNYGYTF,TGTGCCAGCAGCCCATCCGGGACAGGCAACTATGGCTACACCTTC